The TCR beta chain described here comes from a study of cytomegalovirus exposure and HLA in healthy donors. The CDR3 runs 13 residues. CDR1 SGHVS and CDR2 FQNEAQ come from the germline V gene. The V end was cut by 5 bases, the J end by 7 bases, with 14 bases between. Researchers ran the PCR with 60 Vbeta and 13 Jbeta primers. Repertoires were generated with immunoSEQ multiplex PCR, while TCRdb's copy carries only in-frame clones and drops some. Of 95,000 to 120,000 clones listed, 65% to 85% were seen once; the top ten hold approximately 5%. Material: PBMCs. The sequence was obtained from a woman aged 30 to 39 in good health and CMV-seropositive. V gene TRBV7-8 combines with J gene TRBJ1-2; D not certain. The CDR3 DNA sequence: TGTGCCAGCAGCCCGACAAAAGAGGGTGGCTACACCTTC. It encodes CASSPTKEGGYTF. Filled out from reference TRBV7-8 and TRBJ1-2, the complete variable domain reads GAGVSQSPRYKVAKRGQDVALRCDPISGHVSLFWYQQALGQGPEFLTYFQNEAQLDKSGLPSDRFFAERPEGSVSTLKIQRTQQEDSAVYLCASSPTKEGGYTFGSGTRLTVV.